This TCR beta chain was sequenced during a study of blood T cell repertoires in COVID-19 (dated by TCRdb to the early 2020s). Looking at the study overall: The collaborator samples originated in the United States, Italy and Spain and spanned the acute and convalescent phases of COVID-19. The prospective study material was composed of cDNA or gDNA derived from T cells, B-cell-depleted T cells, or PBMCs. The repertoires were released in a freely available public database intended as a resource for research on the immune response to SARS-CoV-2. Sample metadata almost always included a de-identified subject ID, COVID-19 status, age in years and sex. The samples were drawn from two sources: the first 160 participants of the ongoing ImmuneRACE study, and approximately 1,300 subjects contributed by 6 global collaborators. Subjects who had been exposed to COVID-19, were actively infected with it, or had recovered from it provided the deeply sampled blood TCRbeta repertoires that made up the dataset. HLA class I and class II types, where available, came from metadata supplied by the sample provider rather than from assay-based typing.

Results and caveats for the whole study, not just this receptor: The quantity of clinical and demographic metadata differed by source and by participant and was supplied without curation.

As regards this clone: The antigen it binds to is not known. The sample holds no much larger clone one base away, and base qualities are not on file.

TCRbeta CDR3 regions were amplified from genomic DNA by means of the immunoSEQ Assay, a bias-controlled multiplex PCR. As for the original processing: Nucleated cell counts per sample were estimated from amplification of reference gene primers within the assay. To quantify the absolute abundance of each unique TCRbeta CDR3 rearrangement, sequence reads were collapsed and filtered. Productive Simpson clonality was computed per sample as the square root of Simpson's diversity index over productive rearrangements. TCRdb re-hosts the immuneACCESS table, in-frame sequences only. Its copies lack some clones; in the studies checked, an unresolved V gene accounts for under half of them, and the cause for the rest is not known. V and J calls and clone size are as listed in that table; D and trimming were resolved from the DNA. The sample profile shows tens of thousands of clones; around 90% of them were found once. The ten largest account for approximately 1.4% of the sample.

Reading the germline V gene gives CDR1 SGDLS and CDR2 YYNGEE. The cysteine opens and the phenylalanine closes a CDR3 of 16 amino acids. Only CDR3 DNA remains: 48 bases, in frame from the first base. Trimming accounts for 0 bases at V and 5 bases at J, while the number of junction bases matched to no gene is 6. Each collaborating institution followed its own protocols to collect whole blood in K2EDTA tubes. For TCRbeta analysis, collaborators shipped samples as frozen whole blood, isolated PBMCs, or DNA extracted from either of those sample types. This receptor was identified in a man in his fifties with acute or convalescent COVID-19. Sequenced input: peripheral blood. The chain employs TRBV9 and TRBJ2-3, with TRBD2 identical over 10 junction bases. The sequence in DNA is TGTGCCAGCAGCGTAGCACTAGCGGGATGGGGAGATACGCAGTATTTT. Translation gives CASSVALAGWGDTQYF.